Below are 25 T cell receptor beta chains sequenced from a single sample in a study of blood T cells in healthy people across ages. A sample-barcoded 5' primer and a J-beta primer mix were used in a second PCR of roughly 6 to 11 cycles. MiXCR, applied by TCRdb to the 5' RACE reads, yields one record per CDR3 protein. The repertoire holds just under 900,000 distinct CDR3 sequences, 29% seen once, with around a sixth in the top ten. Sequenced sample: blood. The receptors were sampled from a woman older than 75 in good health.

In this sample, this clonotype turned up many times. The V call is TRBV24-1, the J call TRBJ2-5; 10 bases fit TRBD1. The CDR3 extends over 16 amino acids. V trimming: 3 bases; J trimming: 3 bases; junction bases outside the gene matches: 6. Germline CDR1 is KGHDR and CDR2 is SFDVKD. CDR3 coding DNA: TGTGCCACCAGTGATATGGGACAGGGGTTGGAAGAGACCCAGTACTTC. This translates into CATSDMGQGLEETQYF.

This clonotype was recorded a few times. One end of the junction is discordant with germline, which a read error may explain. This chain uses TRBV20-1 with TRBJ2-6; tentatively, D is TRBD1 (5 bases). The germline gives CDR1 DFQATT, CDR2 SNEGSKA (reference sequence). The CDR3 sequence is 13 residues long. The CDR3: CSAVSGGANALTF. In DNA, the CDR3 is TGCAGTGCCGTCTCCGGTGGGGCCAACGCCCTGACTTTC.

V gene TRBV11-3 combines with J gene TRBJ1-1, with D perhaps matching TRBD1 (5 bases). The germline V gene encodes CDR1 SGHNT and CDR2 YENEEA. Trimming left V 4 bases short and J 10 bases short, with 16 bases between. The CDR3 runs to 13 residues. CDR3: CASSSSGGGVAFF. Here the CDR3 DNA reads TGTGCCAGCAGCTCCTCCGGGGGGGGGGTAGCTTTCTTT.

Ten or more counts support this clonotype. V and J are TRBV11-3 and TRBJ2-1; perhaps TRBD1 as D (5 bases). V lost 5 bases to trimming and J lost 5 bases, with 13 bases between them. The CDR3 has 14 residues. CDR1 SGHNT and CDR2 YENEEA come from the germline V gene. In DNA form, the CDR3 reads TGTGCCAGCAGCAAAAACCGACAGAACAATGAGCAGTTCTTC. Its translation is CASSKNRQNNEQFF.

The chain links TRBV6-1 to TRBJ2-2; 8 nucleotides agree with TRBD1. The V gene end was trimmed by 7 bases and the J gene end by 4 bases; junction bases not matched to a gene: 5. The CDR3 length is 14 residues. Germline CDR1 MNHNS, CDR2 SASEGT. CDR3 region: CASKSGGFTGELFF. CDR3 sequence (DNA): TGTGCCAGCAAGTCAGGGGGCTTCACCGGGGAGCTGTTTTTT.

This chain uses TRBV6-5 with TRBJ1-5, with 9 nucleotides matching TRBD1. The junction had 9 bases not matched to a gene; V was cut back by 5 bases and J by 4 bases. CDR1 is MNHEY and CDR2 is SVGAGI in the germline V gene. The CDR3 covers 16 residues. CDR3 protein: CASSNLGTGKNQPQHF. The CDR3 DNA sequence: TGTGCCAGCAGTAACCTAGGGACAGGGAAGAATCAGCCCCAGCATTTT.

The table lists this clonotype with many counts. The chain links TRBV12-3 or TRBV12-4 to TRBJ1-5, with a tentative D call TRBD1 (6 bases). V was clipped by 5 bases and J by 0 bases, with 17 bases between them. The CDR3 loop spans 17 amino acids. CDR3 bases: TGTGCCAGCAGTGAGCAGGGGCGGGGGTATAGCAATCAGCCCCAGCATTTT. It encodes CASSEQGRGYSNQPQHF.

This clonotype was seen only once. The CDR3 nucleotides read TGTGCCACCAGCAGAGGAGGTGGGGGGACCTACGAGCAGTACTTC. Protein sequence: CATSRGGGGTYEQYF. The chain is built from TRBV15 and TRBJ2-7, with D perhaps matching TRBD2 (6 bases). The CDR3 contains 15 residues. The V and J ends lost 1 base and 2 bases respectively, with 12 bases between them. Germline-derived CDR1 and CDR2 are LNHNV and YYDKDF (reference sequence).

On this clonotype: The junction departs from the called germline gene at one end, perhaps through a read error. The chain is built from TRBV12-3 or TRBV12-4 and TRBJ2-2; possibly TRBD1 or TRBD2 for D (5 bases each). The CDR3 spans 16 residues. CDR3 coding DNA: TGTGCCAGCAGCCCGTCAGGGACGGTGGACACCGGGGAGCGGTTTTTT. It specifies CASSPSGTVDTGERFF.

This clonotype appeared many times. J is TRBJ1-2 and V is TRBV7-2; the match to TRBD1 covers 7 bases. The CDR3 sequence is 14 residues long. The V and J ends lost 4 bases and 4 bases, in that order; junction bases with no gene match: 6. CDR1 is SGHTA and CDR2 is FQGNSA in the germline V gene. In DNA, the CDR3 is TGTGCCAGCAGCTCCTACAGGGGCGGCTATGGCTACACCTTC. Translated: CASSSYRGGYGYTF.

This clonotype came up a few times. The rearrangement uses TRBV28 and TRBJ1-5; 10 positions agree with TRBD1. Germline CDR1 MDHEN, CDR2 SYDVKM. Trimming took 6 bases from V and 4 from J; bases not matched to a gene: 3. There are 14 residues in the CDR3. The CDR3 bases are TGTGCCAGCAGGCAGGACAGGGGGAATCAGCCCCAGCATTTT. Translating gives CASRQDRGNQPQHF.

The chain is built from TRBV30 and TRBJ2-2; 11 nucleotides align to TRBD2. CDR1 is GTSNPN, CDR2 SVGIG, per germline (reference sequence). Trimming cost V 0 bases and J 3 bases; bases outside gene matches: 9. The CDR3 totals 18 residues. This chain's CDR3 is CAWSVRLLAGGHTGELFF. The CDR3 region has the DNA TGTGCCTGGAGTGTCCGGCTTCTAGCGGGGGGCCACACCGGGGAGCTGTTTTTT.

This clonotype was recorded many times. This chain connects TRBV20-1 to TRBJ2-5; D is undetermined. The CDR3 has 13 amino acids. Trimming cost V 2 bases and J 5 bases, with 12 bases left between them. Per the germline V gene, CDR1 is DFQATT and CDR2 is SNEGSKA (reference sequence). The CDR3 loop reads CSARRAVRETQYF. CDR3 DNA sequence: TGCAGTGCTAGACGGGCGGTGAGGGAGACCCAGTACTTC.

V and J are TRBV7-2 and TRBJ2-2; D is undetermined. This CDR3 is 14 amino acids long. Per germline, CDR1 SGHTA and CDR2 FQGNSA. V lost 5 bases and J lost 5, with 12 bases in between. The CDR3 region has the DNA TGTGCCAGCAGCACGGGCTCCTGGACCGGGGAGCTGTTTTTT. Translated: CASSTGSWTGELFF.

This clonotype was counted many times. V and J are TRBV7-9 and TRBJ1-2; 10 bases align to TRBD1. J was trimmed by 6 bases and V by 5 bases; bases with no gene match: 9. Germline CDR1 reads SEHNR; CDR2 reads FQNEAQ (reference sequence). The CDR3 totals 15 residues. The CDR3 DNA is TGTGCCAGCAGCCCGATCCGGGACAGGGGTCATGGCTACACCTTC. Translating it yields CASSPIRDRGHGYTF.

This clonotype is a singleton in its sample. An end of the junction does not agree with germline; a read error may underlie this. The chain combines TRBV5-1 with TRBJ2-2, with D perhaps TRBD2 (5 bases). The CDR3 consists of 15 residues. Germline-derived CDR1 and CDR2 are SGHRS and YFSETQ. CDR3 bases: TGCGCCAGCAGTTTTGGCAGTCCGAACACCGGGGAGCTGTTCTTT. Translation: CASSFGSPNTGELFF. Drawing the rest from reference TRBV5-1 and TRBJ2-2, the complete variable domain is KAGVTQTPRYLIKTRGQQVTLSCSPISGHRSVSWYQQTPGQGLQFLFEYFSETQRNKGNFPGRFSGRQFSNSRSEMNVSTLELGDSALYLCASSFGSPNTGELFFGEGSRLTVL.

This chain connects TRBV12-3 or TRBV12-4 to TRBJ2-7; 8 bases match TRBD1. The V segment lost 8 bases and the J segment 6 bases; nucleotides outside the gene matches: 6. The CDR3 sequence is 12 residues long. DNA of the CDR3: TGTGCCAGCGGACAGGGTGGGCCCGAGCAGTACTTC. Translation gives CASGQGGPEQYF.

About this clonotype itself: With a much larger clone just one base away, this may be a read error. The chain uses TRBV6-5 and TRBJ2-3; weak D call: TRBD2 (6 bases). The CDR3 loop spans 17 amino acids. Germline assignment: CDR1 MNHEY and CDR2 SVGAGI. CDR3 amino acids: CASSYSRTPTSTGTQYF. The DNA of the CDR3 is TGTGCCAGCAGTTACTCTCGGACACCCACTAGCACAGGTACGCAGTATTTT.

As for this clonotype: A much larger clonotype is one base distant, so this may be a read error. This chain uses TRBV20-1 with TRBJ2-5; D unresolved. Per germline, CDR1 DFQATT and CDR2 SNEGSKA (reference sequence). The CDR3 spans 12 residues. The chain's CDR3 is CSAQKDQEIQYF. CDR3 sequence (DNA): TGCAGTGCTCAAAAGGATCAAGAGATCCAGTACTTC.

A remark on this clonotype: At one end the junction does not follow the germline gene, possibly because of a read error. V is TRBV20-1 and J is TRBJ1-5; D might be TRBD1 (5 bases). Germline assignment: CDR1 DFQATT and CDR2 SNEGSKA (reference sequence). There are 13 residues in the CDR3. CDR3 DNA sequence: TGCTGTGCTAGTTCCGGGGGAGATCAGCCCCAGCATTTT. This encodes CCASSGGDQPQHF.

This clonotype came up a few times. One base away lies a much larger clone, so this may be a sequencing read error. The chain recombines TRBV25-1 with TRBJ2-5; D remains ambiguous. Germline V lookup: CDR1 MGHDK, CDR2 SYGVNS. The CDR3 has 13 residues. Trimming stripped 4 bases from V and 2 bases from J, with 8 bases between. For the CDR3, the DNA is TGTGCCAGCAGTGGAGAAGGGCAAGAGACCCAGTACTTC. Translated, it gives CASSGEGQETQYF.

The V call is TRBV19, the J call TRBJ1-6; 7 bases agree with TRBD1. Germline V gene data show CDR1 as LNHDA and CDR2 as SQIVND (reference sequence). Losses at the gene ends were 6 bases for V and 10 bases for J; bases not matched to a gene: 9. The CDR3 extends over 14 amino acids. This chain's CDR3 is CASSADRVGSPLHF. CDR3 sequence (DNA): TGTGCCAGTAGCGCTGACAGGGTTGGCTCACCCCTCCACTTT. The variable domain in full, completed from reference TRBV19 and TRBJ1-6, reads DGGITQSPKYLFRKEGQNVTLSCEQNLNHDAMYWYRQDPGQGLRLIYYSQIVNDFQKGDIAEGYSVSREKKESFPLTVTSAQKNPTAFYLCASSADRVGSPLHFGNGTRLTVT.

Concerning this clonotype itself: A much more abundant neighbour one base away suggests this may be a read error. The chain employs TRBV20-1 and TRBJ2-5, with 8 bases lining up with TRBD2. Germline values: CDR1 DFQATT, CDR2 SNEGSKA (reference sequence). CDR3 size: 16 residues. The junction had 13 bases not matched to a gene; V was cut back by 1 base and J by 6 bases. CDR3 DNA sequence: TGCAGTGCTAGAGCGGGACGAGCGGGGGCCTTTAAGACCCAGTACTTC. This sequence encodes CSARAGRAGAFKTQYF.

This sequence joins TRBV20-1 and TRBJ2-1; TRBD2 matches at 8 bases. The CDR3 extends over 17 amino acids. Germline CDR1 DFQATT, CDR2 SNEGSKA (reference sequence). The trim removed 0 bases at V and 0 bases at J, leaving 7 bases unmatched. The CDR3 nucleotides are TGCAGTGCTAGAGAGGAATTCGGGGGGGACTCCTACAATGAGCAGTTCTTC. Amino acid sequence: CSAREEFGGDSYNEQFF.

This rearrangement joins TRBV7-6 to TRBJ2-7, with a weak D call TRBD1 (6 bases). The germline gives CDR1 SGHVS, CDR2 FNYEAQ. V lost 5 bases and J lost 8, with 16 bases in between. This CDR3 has 13 amino acids. CDR3 coding DNA: TGTGCCAGCAGCGGACAAGGGGGATACCAGCAGTACTTC. Residues: CASSGQGGYQQYF.